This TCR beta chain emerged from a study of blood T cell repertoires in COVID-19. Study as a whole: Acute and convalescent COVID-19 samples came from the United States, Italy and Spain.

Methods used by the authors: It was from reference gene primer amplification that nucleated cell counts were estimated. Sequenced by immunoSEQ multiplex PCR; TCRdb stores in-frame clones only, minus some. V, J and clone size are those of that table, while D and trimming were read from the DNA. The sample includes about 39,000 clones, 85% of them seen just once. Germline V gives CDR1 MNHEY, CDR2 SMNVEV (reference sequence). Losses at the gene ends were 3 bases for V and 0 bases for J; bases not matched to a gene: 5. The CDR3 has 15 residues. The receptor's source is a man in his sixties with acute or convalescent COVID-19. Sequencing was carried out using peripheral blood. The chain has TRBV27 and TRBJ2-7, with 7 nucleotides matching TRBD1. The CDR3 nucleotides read TGTGCCAGCAGTTTCCGGGACAGTTTCTCCTACGAGCAGTACTTC. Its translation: CASSFRDSFSYEQYF.